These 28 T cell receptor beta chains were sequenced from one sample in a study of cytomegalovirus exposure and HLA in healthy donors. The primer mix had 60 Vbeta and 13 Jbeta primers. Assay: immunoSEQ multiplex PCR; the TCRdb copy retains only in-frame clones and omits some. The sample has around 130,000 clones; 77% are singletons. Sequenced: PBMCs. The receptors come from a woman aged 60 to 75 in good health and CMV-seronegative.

Here the CDR3 DNA reads TGCGCCAGCAGCGAGTGGGACAGATCCTACGAGCAGTACTTC. Its protein is CASSEWDRSYEQYF. The genes are TRBV5-1 and TRBJ2-7, with 7 positions matching TRBD1. Trimming took 4 bases from V and 1 from J; bases not matched to a gene: 5. There are 14 residues in the CDR3. From germline, CDR1 is SGHRS and CDR2 YFSETQ.

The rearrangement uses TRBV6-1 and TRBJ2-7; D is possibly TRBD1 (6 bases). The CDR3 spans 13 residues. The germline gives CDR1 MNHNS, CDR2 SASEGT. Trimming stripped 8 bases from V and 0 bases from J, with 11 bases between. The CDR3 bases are TGTGCCAGCGAAAGGGACACCTCCTACGAGCAGTACTTC. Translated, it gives CASERDTSYEQYF.

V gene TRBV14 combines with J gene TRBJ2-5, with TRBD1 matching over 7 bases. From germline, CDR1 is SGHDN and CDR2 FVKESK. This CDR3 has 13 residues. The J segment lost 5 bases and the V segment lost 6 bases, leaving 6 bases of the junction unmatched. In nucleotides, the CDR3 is TGTGCCAGCAGGAAACAGGGGTGGGAGACCCAGTACTTC. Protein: CASRKQGWETQYF.

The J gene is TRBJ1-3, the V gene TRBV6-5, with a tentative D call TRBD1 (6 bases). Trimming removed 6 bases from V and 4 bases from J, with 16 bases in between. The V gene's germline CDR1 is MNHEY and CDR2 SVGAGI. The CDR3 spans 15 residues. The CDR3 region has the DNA TGTGCCAGCAGGGCCCCCGGGGGGCCGGGAAACACCATATATTTT. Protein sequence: CASRAPGGPGNTIYF.

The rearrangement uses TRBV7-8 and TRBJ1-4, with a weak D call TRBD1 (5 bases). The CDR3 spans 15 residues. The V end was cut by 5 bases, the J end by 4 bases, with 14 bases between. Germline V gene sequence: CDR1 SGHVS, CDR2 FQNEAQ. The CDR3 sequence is CASSPTARVNEKLFF. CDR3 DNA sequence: TGTGCCAGCAGCCCAACCGCCAGGGTTAATGAAAAACTGTTTTTT.

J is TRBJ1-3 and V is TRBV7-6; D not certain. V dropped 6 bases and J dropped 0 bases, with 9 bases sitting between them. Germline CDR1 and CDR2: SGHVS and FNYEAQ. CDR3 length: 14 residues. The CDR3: CASSLRSSGNTIYF. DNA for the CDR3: TGTGCCAGCAGTTTGCGGAGCTCTGGAAACACCATATATTTT.

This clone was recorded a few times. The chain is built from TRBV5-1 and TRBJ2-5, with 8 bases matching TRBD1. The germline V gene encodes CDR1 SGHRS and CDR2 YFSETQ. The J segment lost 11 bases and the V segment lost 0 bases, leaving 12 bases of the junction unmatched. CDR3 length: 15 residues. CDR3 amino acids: CASSLADRESSGQYF. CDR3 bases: TGCGCCAGCAGCTTGGCGGACAGGGAGTCTTCTGGGCAGTACTTC.

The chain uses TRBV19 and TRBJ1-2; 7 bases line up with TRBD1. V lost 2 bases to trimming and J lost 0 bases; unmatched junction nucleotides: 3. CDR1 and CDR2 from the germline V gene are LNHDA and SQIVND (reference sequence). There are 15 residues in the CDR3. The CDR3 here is CASSIQGTANYGYTF. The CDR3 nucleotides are TGTGCCAGTAGTATACAGGGGACAGCTAACTATGGCTACACCTTC.

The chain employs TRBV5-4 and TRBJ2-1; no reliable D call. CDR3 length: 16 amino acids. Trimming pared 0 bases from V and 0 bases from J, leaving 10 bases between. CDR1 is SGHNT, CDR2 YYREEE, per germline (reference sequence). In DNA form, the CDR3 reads TGTGCCAGCAGCTTGGCTGGGCAGCTCTCCTACAATGAGCAGTTCTTC. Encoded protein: CASSLAGQLSYNEQFF.

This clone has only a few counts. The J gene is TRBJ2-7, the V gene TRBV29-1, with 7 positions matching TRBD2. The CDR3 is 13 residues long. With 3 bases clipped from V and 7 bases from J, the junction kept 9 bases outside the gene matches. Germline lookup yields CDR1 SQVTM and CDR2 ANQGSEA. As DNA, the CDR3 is TGCAGCGTTGAGGTTCGCAGGGAGGGGGAGCAGTACTTC. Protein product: CSVEVRREGEQYF.

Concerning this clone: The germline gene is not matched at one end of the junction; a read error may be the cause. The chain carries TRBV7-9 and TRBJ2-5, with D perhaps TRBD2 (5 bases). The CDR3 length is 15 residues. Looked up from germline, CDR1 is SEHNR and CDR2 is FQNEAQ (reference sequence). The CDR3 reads CSSSSNKLVEETQYF. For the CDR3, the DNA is TGTTCCAGCAGCTCAAACAAACTAGTCGAGGAGACCCAGTACTTC.

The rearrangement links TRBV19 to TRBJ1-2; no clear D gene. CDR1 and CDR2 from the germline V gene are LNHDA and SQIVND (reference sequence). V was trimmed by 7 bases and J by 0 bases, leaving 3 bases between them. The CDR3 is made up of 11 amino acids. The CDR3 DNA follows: TGTGCCAGTACGGCTAACTATGGCTACACCTTC. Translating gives CASTANYGYTF.

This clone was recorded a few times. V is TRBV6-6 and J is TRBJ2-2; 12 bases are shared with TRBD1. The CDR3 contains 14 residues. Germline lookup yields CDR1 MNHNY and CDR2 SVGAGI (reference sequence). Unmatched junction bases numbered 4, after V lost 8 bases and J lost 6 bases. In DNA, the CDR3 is TGTGCCAGCCTTCGGGACAGGGGGCCCGGGGAGCTGTTTTTT. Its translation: CASLRDRGPGELFF.

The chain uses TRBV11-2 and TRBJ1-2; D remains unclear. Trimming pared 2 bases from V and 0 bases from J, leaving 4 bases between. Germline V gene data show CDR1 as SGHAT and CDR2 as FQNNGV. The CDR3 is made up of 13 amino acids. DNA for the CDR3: TGTGCCAGCAGCTTACAGACTAACTATGGCTACACCTTC. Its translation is CASSLQTNYGYTF.

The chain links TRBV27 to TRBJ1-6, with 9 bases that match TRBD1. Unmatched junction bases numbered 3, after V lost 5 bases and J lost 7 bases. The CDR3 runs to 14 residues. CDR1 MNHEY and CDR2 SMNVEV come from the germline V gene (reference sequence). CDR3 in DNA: TGTGCCAGCAGTCGGACAGGGGAGAATTCACCCCTCCACTTT. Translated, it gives CASSRTGENSPLHF.

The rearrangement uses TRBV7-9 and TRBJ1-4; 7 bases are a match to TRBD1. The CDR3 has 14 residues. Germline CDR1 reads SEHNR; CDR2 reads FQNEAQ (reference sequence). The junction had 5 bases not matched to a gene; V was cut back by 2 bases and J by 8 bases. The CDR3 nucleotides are TGTGCCAGCAGCTTACGGGGGACAGCGGAAAAACTGTTTTTT. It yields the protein CASSLRGTAEKLFF.

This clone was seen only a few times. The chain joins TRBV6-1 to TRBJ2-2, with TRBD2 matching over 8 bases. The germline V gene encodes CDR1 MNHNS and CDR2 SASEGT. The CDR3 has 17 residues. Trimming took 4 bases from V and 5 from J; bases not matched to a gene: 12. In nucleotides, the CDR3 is TGTGCCAGCAGTGGGAGCCGGGGACTAGTCGGTACCGGGGAGCTGTTTTTT. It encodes CASSGSRGLVGTGELFF.

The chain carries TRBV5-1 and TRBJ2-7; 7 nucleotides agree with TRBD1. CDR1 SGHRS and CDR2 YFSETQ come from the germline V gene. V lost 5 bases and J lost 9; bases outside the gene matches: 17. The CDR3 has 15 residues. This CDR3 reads CASRPGQAMSHGQYF. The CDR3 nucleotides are TGCGCCAGCAGGCCCGGACAGGCCATGTCGCACGGGCAGTACTTC.

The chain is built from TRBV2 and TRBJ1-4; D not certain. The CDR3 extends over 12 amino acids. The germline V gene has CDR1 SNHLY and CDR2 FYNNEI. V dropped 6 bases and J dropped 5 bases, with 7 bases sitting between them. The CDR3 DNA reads TGTGCCAGCAGACGGGGAAATGAAAAACTGTTTTTT. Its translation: CASRRGNEKLFF.

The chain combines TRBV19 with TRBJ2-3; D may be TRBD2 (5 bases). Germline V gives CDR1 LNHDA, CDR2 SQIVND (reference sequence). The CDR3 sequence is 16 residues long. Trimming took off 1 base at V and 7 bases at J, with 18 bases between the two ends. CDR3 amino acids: CASSIGSLVGRNTQYF. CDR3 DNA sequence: TGTGCCAGTAGTATAGGGTCACTAGTGGGCCGGAATACGCAGTATTTT.

CDR3 sequence (DNA): TGTGCCAGCAGTCCTAGGACAGGGAGCTCTGGGGCCAACGTCCTGACTTTC. Protein product: CASSPRTGSSGANVLTF. The chain couples TRBV28 to TRBJ2-6, with TRBD1 matching over 8 bases. The CDR3 spans 17 residues. The V segment lost 5 bases and the J segment 0 bases; nucleotides outside the gene matches: 6. The germline V gene has CDR1 MDHEN and CDR2 SYDVKM.

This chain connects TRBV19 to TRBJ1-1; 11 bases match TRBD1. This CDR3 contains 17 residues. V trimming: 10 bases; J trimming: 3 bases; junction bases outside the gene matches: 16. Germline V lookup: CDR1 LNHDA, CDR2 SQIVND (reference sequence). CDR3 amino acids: CATSRDRGMSWDTEAFF. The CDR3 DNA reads TGTGCCACATCCCGGGACAGGGGGATGTCATGGGACACTGAAGCTTTCTTT.

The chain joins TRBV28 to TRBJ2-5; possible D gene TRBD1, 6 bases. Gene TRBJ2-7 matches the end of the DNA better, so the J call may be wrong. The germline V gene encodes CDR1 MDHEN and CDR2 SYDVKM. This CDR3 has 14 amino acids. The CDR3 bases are TGTGCCAGCCGAGAGGGGGTAGGGCCCTACGAGCAGTACTTC. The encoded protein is CASREGVGPYEQYF.

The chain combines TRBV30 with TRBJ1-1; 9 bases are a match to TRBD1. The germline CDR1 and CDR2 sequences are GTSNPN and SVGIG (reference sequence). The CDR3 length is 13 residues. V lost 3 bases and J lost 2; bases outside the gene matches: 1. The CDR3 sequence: CAWRGQGNTEAFF. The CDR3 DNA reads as TGTGCCTGGAGGGGACAGGGAAACACTGAAGCTTTCTTT.

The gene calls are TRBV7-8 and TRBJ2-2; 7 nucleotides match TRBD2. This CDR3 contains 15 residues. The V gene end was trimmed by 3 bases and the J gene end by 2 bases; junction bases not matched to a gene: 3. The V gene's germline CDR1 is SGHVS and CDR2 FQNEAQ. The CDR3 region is CASSLTSLNTGELFF. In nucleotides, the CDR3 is TGTGCCAGCAGCTTGACTAGCCTCAACACCGGGGAGCTGTTTTTT. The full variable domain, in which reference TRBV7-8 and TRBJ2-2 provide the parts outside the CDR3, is GAGVSQSPRYKVAKRGQDVALRCDPISGHVSLFWYQQALGQGPEFLTYFQNEAQLDKSGLPSDRFFAERPEGSVSTLKIQRTQQEDSAVYLCASSLTSLNTGELFFGEGSRLTVL.

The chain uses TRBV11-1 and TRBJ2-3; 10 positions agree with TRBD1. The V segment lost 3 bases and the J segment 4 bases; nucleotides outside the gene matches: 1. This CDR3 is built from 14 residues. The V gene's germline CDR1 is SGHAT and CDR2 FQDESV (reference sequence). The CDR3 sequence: CASSFDRGPDTQYF. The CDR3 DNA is TGTGCCAGCAGCTTCGACAGGGGGCCAGATACGCAGTATTTT.

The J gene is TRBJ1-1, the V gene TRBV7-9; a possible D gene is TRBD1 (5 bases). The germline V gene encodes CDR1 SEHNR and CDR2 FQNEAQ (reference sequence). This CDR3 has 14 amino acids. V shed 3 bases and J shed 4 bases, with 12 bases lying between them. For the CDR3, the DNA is TGTGCCAGCAGCTTCCAGGGCACTGGCACTGAAGCTTTCTTT. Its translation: CASSFQGTGTEAFF.

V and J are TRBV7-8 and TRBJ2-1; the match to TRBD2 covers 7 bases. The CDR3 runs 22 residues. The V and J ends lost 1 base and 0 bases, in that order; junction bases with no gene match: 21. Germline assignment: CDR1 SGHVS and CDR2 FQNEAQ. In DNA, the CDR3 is TGTGCCAGCAGCTTAGTTCCCCCGGGTTCCGGGTCGCGCGGGGGCTCCTACAATGAGCAGTTCTTC. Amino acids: CASSLVPPGSGSRGGSYNEQFF.